This is a list of T cell receptor beta chains from one sample in a study of response to subunit inactivated influenza vaccine. Via MiXCR, TCRdb re-called the RT-PCR reads, giving one row per CDR3 protein. The sample carries about 520,000 distinct CDR3 sequences, approximately 6.9% recorded once. The sequencing used PBMCs from blood, collected less than 25 months after vaccination. The receptors shown here come from a man in his fifties or sixties who received an inactivated influenza vaccine. CDR3s include the opening cysteine and the closing phenylalanine or tryptophan. The D gene is left open where the match is weak. Clone size is stated in some rows and not others, as once, few, many or a class when expanded.

>.|TRBV6-1|TRBJ2-1|.
CAIRNGHREVNNEQFF
TGTGCCATCCGTAATGGTCACAGGGAGGTGAACAATGAGCAGTTCTTC
>.|TRBV3-1|TRBJ2-1|few
CASSQNLGSYNEQFF
TGTGCCAGCAGCCAAAACCTCGGATCCTACAATGAGCAGTTCTTC
>TRBD1|TRBV5-6|TRBJ1-1|.
CASSLVSAPQGAEGEAFF
TGTGCCAGCAGCTTGGTTTCGGCACCACAGGGGGCGGAGGGTGAAGCTTTCTTT
>.|TRBV5-6|TRBJ2-2|many
CASSLGGRSANTGELFF
TGTGCCAGCAGCTTAGGTGGCAGGAGCGCGAACACCGGGGAGCTGTTTTTT
>.|TRBV3-1|TRBJ2-1|few
CASSQVGDEQFF
TGTGCCAGCAGCCAAGTTGGAGATGAGCAGTTCTTC
>.|TRBV20-1|TRBJ1-5|many
CSARPYGYQPQHF
TGCAGTGCTAGACCTTATGGGTATCAGCCCCAGCATTTT
>.|TRBV4-3|TRBJ2-1|.
CASSQDRREPNEQFF
TGCGCCAGCAGCCAAGATCGCCGGGAGCCCAATGAGCAGTTCTTC
>TRBD1|TRBV29-1|TRBJ2-7|.
CSVTGTASYEQYF
TGCAGCGTGACCGGGACAGCCTCCTACGAGCAGTACTTC
>TRBD1|TRBV20-1|TRBJ2-5|many
CSARAGGQETQYF
TGCAGTGCTAGGGCAGGGGGCCAAGAGACCCAGTACTTC
>TRBD1|TRBV10-3|TRBJ2-7|.
CAISEAPSTGAEQYF
TGTGCCATCAGTGAGGCCCCGTCGACAGGGGCCGAGCAGTACTTC
>TRBD1|TRBV4-3|TRBJ1-6|many
CASSQYSFIGTDGNNSPLHF
TGCGCCAGCAGCCAATACTCGTTTATAGGGACAGACGGGAATAATTCACCCCTCCACTTT
>.|TRBV4-2|TRBJ2-7|many
CASSQEWGLWYEQYF
TGTGCCAGCAGCCAAGAATGGGGGCTCTGGTACGAGCAGTACTTC
>.|TRBV3-1|TRBJ2-3|few
CASSQGAPTDTQYF
TGTGCCAGCAGCCAAGGGGCTCCCACAGATACGCAGTATTTT
>.|TRBV27|TRBJ2-7|once
CASSHGESWEQYF
TGTGCCAGCAGCCACGGGGAATCTTGGGAGCAGTACTTC
>.|TRBV9|TRBJ2-7|.
CASSAGDGSYEQYF
TGTGCCAGCAGCGCTGGGGACGGATCATACGAGCAGTACTTC
>.|TRBV4-3|TRBJ2-1|few
CASSPEAYSYNEQFF
TGCGCCAGCAGCCCCGAGGCTTACTCCTACAATGAGCAGTTCTTC
>.|TRBV6-1|TRBJ1-3|.
CASSEATGNSGNTIYF
TGTGCCAGCAGTGAAGCGACAGGCAACTCTGGAAACACCATATATTTT
>.|TRBV5-1|TRBJ1-1|many
CASSYGQMAEAFF
TGCGCCAGCAGTTACGGACAGATGGCTGAAGCTTTCTTT
>.|TRBV12-3/TRBV12-4|TRBJ1-1|.
CASSFSGLNTEAFF
TGTGCCAGCAGTTTTTCAGGACTGAACACTGAAGCTTTCTTT
>TRBD2|TRBV29-1|TRBJ2-3|many
CSVSGGEVGTQYF
TGCAGCGTTTCCGGGGGGGAAGTGGGTACGCAGTATTTT
>TRBD2|TRBV13|TRBJ2-2|many
CASSVWTSGSVDTGELFF
TGTGCCAGCAGCGTCTGGACTAGCGGGAGTGTAGACACCGGGGAGCTGTTTTTT
>TRBD2|TRBV6-2/TRBV6-3|TRBJ2-2|few
CASSLNVLAGSSNTGELFF
TGTGCCAGCAGCCTCAACGTACTAGCGGGGAGTTCTAACACCGGGGAGCTGTTTTTT
>.|TRBV9|TRBJ2-3|few
CASSARLSTDTQYF
TGTGCCAGCAGCGCAAGACTGAGTACAGATACGCAGTATTTT
>TRBD1|TRBV3-1|TRBJ1-3|.
CASSQLLRQGSGNTIYF
TGTGCCAGCAGCCAACTCCTTAGACAGGGCTCTGGAAACACCATATATTTT
>TRBD1|TRBV12-3/TRBV12-4|TRBJ2-7|.
CASSAPTGEHHYEQYF
TGTGCCAGCAGTGCGCCAACAGGGGAGCATCACTACGAGCAGTACTTC
>.|TRBV27|TRBJ2-7|many
CASSLSGRGAYEQYF
TGTGCCAGCAGTTTATCGGGGCGGGGCGCCTACGAGCAGTACTTC
>.|TRBV25-1|TRBJ1-2|few
CASRTIYGYTF
TGTGCCAGCAGAACCATCTATGGCTACACCTTC
>.|TRBV12-3/TRBV12-4|TRBJ2-3|.
CASSLLTEDTQYF
TGTGCCAGCAGTTTATTGACAGAAGATACGCAGTATTTT
>.|TRBV20-1|TRBJ1-2|.
CSARDQKHMTSGYGYTF
TGCAGTGCTAGAGATCAAAAGCATATGACGTCGGGCTATGGCTACACCTTC
>.|TRBV6-5|TRBJ2-3|.
CASSYVQPTDTQYF
TGTGCCAGCAGTTACGTCCAGCCTACAGATACGCAGTATTTT
>.|TRBV15|TRBJ2-3|.
CATSTRSYGTQITDTQYF
TGTGCCACCAGCACGAGAAGTTACGGGACTCAAATCACAGATACGCAGTATTTT
>.|TRBV5-1|TRBJ2-7|few
CASSRIQPSYEQYF
TGCGCCAGCAGCAGAATACAGCCCTCCTACGAGCAGTACTTC
>.|TRBV4-1|TRBJ1-1|many
CASSSTATGQNTEAFF
TGCGCCAGCAGCTCAACCGCGACAGGCCAGAACACTGAAGCTTTCTTT
>.|TRBV6-5|TRBJ1-3|.
CATSYATATSGNTIYF
TGTGCCACCAGTTACGCGACCGCTACCTCTGGAAACACCATATATTTT
>TRBD2|TRBV19|TRBJ2-1|.
CASRISGRGLNEQFF
TGTGCCAGTAGAATTAGCGGGAGGGGTCTCAATGAGCAGTTCTTC
>.|TRBV12-3/TRBV12-4|TRBJ1-2|many
CASSFAVGRVGYTF
TGTGCCAGCAGTTTCGCCGTAGGAAGGGTTGGCTACACCTTC
>.|TRBV4-3|TRBJ2-2|.
CASSHPTTGPNTWELFF
TGCGCCAGCAGCCATCCCACCACAGGTCCGAACACCTGGGAGCTGTTTTTT
>.|TRBV5-1|TRBJ2-3|.
CASSAEMTDTQYF
TGCGCCAGCAGCGCGGAGATGACAGATACGCAGTATTTT
>.|TRBV28|TRBJ1-1|many
CASGTRTSGTEAFF
TGTGCCAGCGGAACCCGGACGAGCGGCACTGAAGCTTTCTTT
>.|TRBV20-1|TRBJ2-5|few
CSARDSLGQETQYF
TGCAGTGCTAGAGATAGCCTGGGACAAGAGACCCAGTACTTC
>.|TRBV28|TRBJ2-7|few
CASKPGTNTRIDF
TGTGCCAGCAAGCCGGGGACGAATACGAGAATAGACTTC
>TRBD1|TRBV6-1|TRBJ2-7|many
CASSGQQGVIYEQYF
TGTGCCAGCAGTGGACAACAGGGGGTAATCTACGAGCAGTACTTC
>TRBD1|TRBV11-2|TRBJ2-7|many
CASSFPHRGSIHEQYF
TGTGCCAGCAGCTTCCCTCACAGGGGATCGATCCACGAGCAGTACTTC
>TRBD1|TRBV12-3/TRBV12-4|TRBJ2-5|many
CASSLGQVVQETQYF
TGTGCCAGCAGTCTTGGACAGGTAGTTCAAGAGACCCAGTACTTC
>.|TRBV9|TRBJ2-1|few
CASSVGLLLANEQFF
TGTGCCAGCAGCGTAGGTCTGTTACTAGCCAATGAGCAGTTCTTC
>.|TRBV7-9|TRBJ1-5|few
CASSLGTAGNQPQHF
TGTGCCAGCAGCTTAGGGACAGCGGGCAATCAGCCCCAGCATTTT
>.|TRBV23-1|TRBJ2-3|few
CASRPSCTQYF
TGCGCCAGCAGGCCGAGTTGTACGCAGTATTTT
>TRBD2|TRBV19|TRBJ2-5|few
CASSTTSGNQETQYF
TGTGCCAGTAGTACGACTAGCGGAAACCAAGAGACCCAGTACTTC
>.|TRBV27|TRBJ2-7|many
CASRSGGTVNEQYF
TGTGCCAGCCGTTCCGGGGGCACGGTGAACGAGCAGTACTTC
>.|TRBV5-5|TRBJ1-5|few
CASAKDGGTNQPQHF
TGTGCCAGCGCCAAAGATGGGGGCACCAATCAGCCCCAGCATTTT
>.|TRBV20-1|TRBJ1-1|.
CSAIRDRAFF
TGCAGTGCGATCCGGGACCGAGCTTTCTTT
>.|TRBV15|TRBJ1-1|few
CATSRDLMNTEAFF
TGTGCCACCAGCAGAGATCTCATGAACACTGAAGCTTTCTTT
>.|TRBV19|TRBJ2-5|few
CASSIVGPAATQYF
TGTGCCAGTAGTATAGTCGGACCCGCAGCGACCCAGTACTTC